These 10 T cell receptor beta chains were all obtained from the same sample, sequenced in a study of cytomegalovirus exposure and HLA in healthy donors. In the PCR, 60 Vbeta and 13 Jbeta primers were used. Generated by immunoSEQ multiplex PCR, the TCRdb table keeps only in-frame clones and is missing some. In the table there are around 140,000 clones, roughly 88% of which are singletons. The source material was PBMCs. These receptors were obtained from a woman in her thirties or forties in good health and CMV-seronegative.

This sequence joins TRBV11-1 and TRBJ2-5; TRBD1 is a possible D gene (7 bases). Looked up from germline, CDR1 is SGHAT and CDR2 is FQDESV (reference sequence). The V gene lost 6 bases and the J gene lost 4 bases, with 18 bases spanning the gap. The CDR3 is made up of 15 amino acids. The CDR3 DNA reads as TGTGCCAGCAGAGACCGACAGGGAGGAGGAGAGACCCAGTACTTC. The encoded protein is CASRDRQGGGETQYF.

The rearrangement links TRBV2 to TRBJ1-1; D unclear. The CDR3 totals 14 residues. CDR1 is SNHLY, CDR2 FYNNEI, per germline. V was cut by 5 bases and J by 2 bases, with 12 bases left in between. The DNA for the CDR3 is TGTGCCAGCAGTCAGGCGTTGGCTAACACTGAAGCTTTCTTT. Translating it yields CASSQALANTEAFF.

The V call is TRBV27, the J call TRBJ2-7; 7 bases align to TRBD1. Germline V CDR1 and CDR2: MNHEY, SMNVEV (reference sequence). Germline trimming cut 6 bases from V and 3 bases from J; bases unmatched to any gene: 8. This CDR3 has 14 residues. The CDR3 loop is CASSYNRQGYEQYF. The CDR3 DNA sequence: TGTGCCAGCAGCTACAACAGACAGGGCTACGAGCAGTACTTC.

The chain has TRBV11-3 and TRBJ2-1; 7 nucleotides align to TRBD2. The CDR3 has 14 residues. CDR1 and CDR2 from the germline V gene are SGHNT and YENEEA. V dropped 5 bases and J dropped 9; count of bases not matched to a gene: 10. In nucleotides, the CDR3 is TGTGCCAGCAGCCTACGAGCGGGACCTAGTGAGCAGTTCTTC. This codes for CASSLRAGPSEQFF.

On this clone: At one end the junction does not follow the germline gene, possibly because of a read error. J is TRBJ1-3 and V is TRBV7-9; TRBD1 matches at 7 bases. CDR1 SEHNR and CDR2 FQNEAQ come from the germline V gene (reference sequence). The CDR3 is made up of 16 amino acids. The CDR3 sequence is CSSSDTDRDSGNTIYF. As DNA, the CDR3 is TGTTCCAGCTCGGACACCGACAGGGACTCTGGAAACACCATATATTTT.

The sample holds one count of this clone. The rearrangement uses TRBV5-4 and TRBJ2-6; maybe TRBD2 (5 bases). The CDR3 loop spans 15 amino acids. CDR1 and CDR2 from the germline V gene are SGHNT and YYREEE (reference sequence). Trimming took 3 bases from V and 2 from J, leaving 9 bases between them. CDR3 nucleotides: TGTGCCAGCAGCTCCGGAGGAGCTGGGGCCAACGTCCTGACTTTC. Residues: CASSSGGAGANVLTF.

The chain combines TRBV28 with TRBJ1-1; 9 bases fit TRBD1. This CDR3 region has 13 residues. The V segment lost 7 bases and the J segment 5 bases; nucleotides outside the gene matches: 5. In germline, CDR1 is MDHEN, CDR2 SYDVKM. CDR3 coding DNA: TGTGCCAGCAATACACAGGGGGCGACTGAAGCTTTCTTT. Encoded protein: CASNTQGATEAFF.

V is TRBV5-1 and J is TRBJ2-7; TRBD1 matches at 10 bases. V lost 4 bases and J lost 9; bases outside the gene matches: 7. Germline V gives CDR1 SGHRS, CDR2 YFSETQ. The CDR3 extends over 13 amino acids. Written as DNA, the CDR3 is TGCGCCAGCAGCGGGGACAGGGGACGAGGGCAGTACTTC. Protein product: CASSGDRGRGQYF.

The J gene is TRBJ2-1, the V gene TRBV28; D perhaps matches TRBD2 (6 bases). CDR3 size: 15 residues. From germline, CDR1 is MDHEN and CDR2 SYDVKM. The V gene lost 5 bases and the J gene lost 4 bases, with 15 bases spanning the gap. DNA of the CDR3: TGTGCCAGCAGTCCCGGGACTGGGGCATACAATGAGCAGTTCTTC. It translates to CASSPGTGAYNEQFF.

This chain uses TRBV5-1 with TRBJ1-2; no definite D call. The germline V and J ends were trimmed by 7 bases and 1 base, with 8 bases remaining between them. CDR3 length: 12 amino acids. Germline V lookup: CDR1 SGHRS, CDR2 YFSETQ. CDR3 sequence (DNA): TGCGCCAGCTCCCCAGATAACTATGGCTACACCTTC. Protein: CASSPDNYGYTF.